This TCR beta chain was sequenced in a study of T-cell reconstitution after alpha-beta-depleted transplantation in children. Overall study results and limits: From newly produced T cells came most of the T-cell counts and diversity one year after transplant. In patients about two months after transplant, alpha-beta T cells reportedly arose from several hundred expanded graft clones. Some patients' high day-60 TCRbeta diversity was traced to surviving recipient T cells and thymic progenitors.

Unique molecular identifiers were used in preparing the TCRbeta library. TCRdb reprocessed the PCR reads via MiXCR and lists one record per CDR3 protein. In the table there are nearly 200,000 distinct CDR3 sequences, about 6% of which are singletons. The CDR3 is 16 residues long. CDR1 and CDR2 from the germline V gene are SNHLY and FYNNEI. The V gene lost 8 bases and the J gene lost 1 base, with 20 bases spanning the gap. This clonotype was counted only a few times. Its antigen is not identified. This sequence joins TRBV2 and TRBJ2-5; D may be TRBD1 (6 bases). Sequenced material: PBMCs, taken before TCRalphabeta/CD19-depleted stem cell transplant. The sequence was obtained from a girl less than two years old with combined immunodeficiency, due to receive a stem cell transplant. This CDR3 reads CASHGGQPGIQETQYF. The CDR3 DNA is TGTGCCAGCCACGGCGGACAGCCGGGGATCCAAGAGACCCAGTACTTC.